This T cell receptor (beta chain) is from a study of blood T cells in healthy people across ages (dated by TCRdb to the mid-2010s). Concerning the study at large: In model experiments, template switching captured about one uniquely barcoded TCR beta cDNA molecule for every two T cells. The donors were divided into four age groups: young (average around 17 years), middle-aged (almost 40), aged (around 59) and long-lived (roughly 82). To track age-related changes in TCR beta repertoire diversity, the study relied on deep sequencing normalized with unique cDNA molecular identifiers. To avoid experimental bias, donors of different ages were spread randomly across the sequencing lanes. The study analyzed two additional independent replicas of 1 million unique cDNA reads from the same blood draw for two donors, one aged 18 to 30 and one aged 80 or older. Broad study findings and their caveats: As age increased, observed TCR beta diversity per million T cells dropped in a roughly linear way, and a significant reduction was already evident by age about 40. Observed TCR beta diversity correlated strongly with the percentage of naive T cells measured by flow cytometry. Compared with the aged group, more naive CD4+ T cells, fewer expanded clones and increased TCR diversity were shown by the long-lived group, suggesting age selection. The CMV infection status of donors was not known, potentially confounding age-related changes in expanded clonotypes. Bulk unsorted PBMC profiling prevented conclusive comparison of naive and antigen-experienced compartments. Estimates of total diversity from one million sequenced T cells were regarded as lower bounds and underestimates.

Systemically healthy Caucasian individuals from Russia, some 36 in total and aged 6 to 90 years, were included as donors. Each donor gave 8.5 to 10 milliliters of peripheral blood, collected into EDTA-treated Vacutainer tubes. Ficoll-Paque density-gradient centrifugation was used to isolate PBMCs, with at least 6.5 million per sample. Trizol reagent was used to extract total RNA from the PBMCs, yielding at least 5 micrograms per sample. The percentages of naive CD45RAhigh/CD27high T cells were determined by flow cytometry on a PBMC aliquot from every donor. The V end gives up 5 bases and the J end 4 bases, leaving 1 base in the junction not matched to a gene. Measured from the cysteine to the phenylalanine, the CDR3 is 13 residues long. Just the 39-base CDR3 DNA is kept, in frame starting at base 1. Libraries came from 5' RACE. Reads for this sample came from an Illumina HiSeq 2500. A second roughly 7 to 11 cycle PCR used a sample-barcoded 5' primer and a J-beta primer mix. Each TCR beta cDNA molecule received a unique molecular identifier from a template-switch 5' adaptor carrying 12 random nucleotides. Each sample yielded at least 3 million CDR3-containing paired-end reads. First-strand cDNA synthesis was performed from all RNA using the Mint cDNA synthesis kit, with priming by a TRBC-specific oligonucleotide. Following uracil-DNA glycosylase treatment, all cDNA underwent a first 18-cycle PCR with the universal primers M1SS and BC2_uni_R. Concerning the study's data processing: For normalization, 1 million high-quality reads, each with a distinct molecular identifier, were randomly selected from each sample. Reads with shared molecular identifiers were discarded instead of being binned into consensus sequences. CDR3 identification, clonotype clustering and error correction used MiTCR with a Q25 quality threshold and the strictest error-elimination algorithm. A nonparametric unseen species model with Euler transformation was used to estimate lower-bound total TCR beta diversity. In TCRdb, the public reads were trimmed at Q25 with fastp and aligned with MiXCR, with productive beta chains retained. Entries are consolidated by CDR3 protein sequence, retaining the most common genes and DNA. None of the V and J calls come from the authors' own analysis; TCRdb made them. Present in this sample are about 700,000 distinct CDR3 sequences, 32% of which were seen just once. The top ten constitute 15% to 19% of the sample.

With regard to this clonotype: What antigen it recognizes has not been identified. No base quality values were provided; no much bigger clone lies one nucleotide off.

The material sequenced was blood. The chain links TRBV12-3 or TRBV12-4 with TRBJ2-2; the junction holds 7 bases that match TRBD2. This clonotype was sampled from an elderly woman in good health. Donor details come from another sample of the same person, matched by shared clones. Here the CDR3 is given as CASSAGVTGELFF. The nucleotide sequence reads TGTGCCAGCAGTGCGGGGGTCACCGGGGAGCTGTTTTTT.